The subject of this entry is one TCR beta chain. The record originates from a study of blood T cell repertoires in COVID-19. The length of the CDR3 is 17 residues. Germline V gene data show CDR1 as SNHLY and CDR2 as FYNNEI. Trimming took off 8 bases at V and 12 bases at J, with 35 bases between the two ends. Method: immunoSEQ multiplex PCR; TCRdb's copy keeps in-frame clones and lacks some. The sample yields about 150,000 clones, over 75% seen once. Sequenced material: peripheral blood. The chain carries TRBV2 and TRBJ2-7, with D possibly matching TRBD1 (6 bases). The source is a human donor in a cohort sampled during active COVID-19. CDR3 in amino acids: CASGTGSSALGQPRPYF. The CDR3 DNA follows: TGTGCCAGCGGTACAGGGTCTTCGGCACTGGGACAACCGAGGCCGTACTTC.